These 12 T cell receptor beta chains came from one sample sequenced in a study of T cells in tuberculosis (dated by TCRdb to the late 2010s). The method behind the library was the immunoSEQ multiplex PCR assay. TCRdb obtained this table from immuneACCESS and retained in-frame rearrangements with V and J assigned. These tables miss some clones; where compared with another copy, unresolved V genes account for less than half of the shortfall, and the remainder is unexplained. The sample table contains around 10,000 clones; only one count was recorded for 94% of them. The ten top clones hold around 13% of the sample. The material sequenced was PBMCs. The receptors originated from an adult with tuberculosis.

The rearrangement uses TRBV5-8 and TRBJ2-1; TRBD2 aligns across 10 bases. Losses at the gene ends were 2 bases for V and 8 bases for J; bases not matched to a gene: 10. CDR1 and CDR2 (germline): SGHTS, YDEGEE. The CDR3 is made up of 16 amino acids. Written as DNA, the CDR3 is TGTGCCAGCAGCTTCCTAGCGGGGGTCCAGGTAGATGAGCAGTTCTTC. As protein: CASSFLAGVQVDEQFF.

V gene TRBV27 combines with J gene TRBJ1-4, with 7 bases lining up with TRBD1. This CDR3 has 15 amino acids. CDR1 is MNHEY and CDR2 is SMNVEV in the germline V gene (reference sequence). V dropped 5 bases and J dropped 4; count of bases not matched to a gene: 7. The CDR3, as DNA: TGTGCCAGCAGTCGCCGACAGGGAATTAATGAAAAACTGTTTTTT. Translation: CASSRRQGINEKLFF.

This clone was recorded once. The chain employs TRBV7-2 and TRBJ1-4; perhaps TRBD1 as D (5 bases). The V and J ends lost 3 bases and 12 bases respectively, with 14 bases between them. CDR1 SGHTA and CDR2 FQGNSA come from the germline V gene. The CDR3 is made up of 13 amino acids. The CDR3 is CASSLGLRNELFF. The CDR3 DNA sequence: TGTGCCAGCAGCTTGGGACTGCGTAACGAACTGTTTTTT.

V and J are TRBV28 and TRBJ1-1; 7 bases align to TRBD1. CDR3 length: 13 residues. Germline CDR1 reads MDHEN; CDR2 reads SYDVKM. V lost 8 bases and J lost 1; bases outside the gene matches: 4. In DNA, the CDR3 is TGTGCCAGCGGCTGGGACAGGAACACTGAAGCTTTCTTT. It translates to CASGWDRNTEAFF.

This rearrangement joins TRBV7-9 to TRBJ2-7, with TRBD2 as a possible D gene (7 bases). The germline V and J ends were trimmed by 3 bases and 0 bases, with 12 bases remaining between them. The CDR3 length is 15 residues. The V gene's germline CDR1 is SEHNR and CDR2 FQNEAQ (reference sequence). CDR3 region: CASSLGASGSYEQYF. CDR3 DNA: TGTGCCAGCAGCTTGGGGGCTAGCGGCTCCTACGAGCAGTACTTC.

This clone was observed once. This chain joins TRBV11-2 and TRBJ2-5; D perhaps matches TRBD2 (6 bases). There are 13 residues in the CDR3. Germline CDR1 and CDR2: SGHAT and FQNNGV. Deletions cut 4 bases from V and 2 bases from J, with 8 bases between. CDR3 bases: TGTGCCAGCAGCTCCGGGGGACAAGAGACCCAGTACTTC. It is translated as CASSSGGQETQYF.

This chain joins TRBV30 and TRBJ2-1, with 8 bases that match TRBD2. Germline-derived CDR1 and CDR2 are GTSNPN and SVGIG (reference sequence). This CDR3 is built from 15 residues. The trim removed 0 bases at V and 2 bases at J, leaving 3 bases unmatched. CDR3: CAWSVELAAYNEQFF. The CDR3 coding sequence is TGTGCCTGGAGTGTAGAACTAGCGGCCTACAATGAGCAGTTCTTC.

The chain recombines TRBV11-3 with TRBJ2-1, with TRBD2 matching over 7 bases. V trimming: 5 bases; J trimming: 4 bases; junction bases outside the gene matches: 8. The CDR3 totals 15 residues. The germline V gene has CDR1 SGHNT and CDR2 YENEEA. The DNA for the CDR3 is TGTGCCAGCAGCCCAAGCGGGAATCCGTACAATGAGCAGTTCTTC. It yields the protein CASSPSGNPYNEQFF.

The rearrangement links TRBV5-1 to TRBJ2-5; 12 positions match TRBD2. Germline trimming cut 1 base from V and 6 bases from J; bases unmatched to any gene: 7. The CDR3 contains 16 residues. Germline V CDR1 and CDR2: SGHRS, YFSETQ. The CDR3 region is CASSLSSGGAGKTQYF. For the CDR3, the DNA is TGCGCCAGCAGCTTGTCTAGCGGGGGGGCCGGAAAGACCCAGTACTTC.

The V gene is TRBV7-3, the J gene TRBJ2-3, with 9 nucleotides matching TRBD2. Germline loops: CDR1 SGHTA, CDR2 FQGTGA. The trim removed 3 bases at V and 6 bases at J, leaving 10 bases unmatched. This CDR3 contains 16 residues. CDR3: CASSFASSGEVDTQYF. In DNA, the CDR3 is TGTGCCAGCAGCTTCGCGTCTAGCGGGGAAGTGGATACGCAGTATTTT. Full variable domain (missing parts from reference TRBV7-3 and TRBJ2-3): GAGVSQTPSNKVTEKGKYVELRCDPISGHTALYWYRQSLGQGPEFLIYFQGTGAADDSGLPNDRFFAVRPEGSVSTLKIQRTERGDSAVYLCASSFASSGEVDTQYFGPGTRLTVL.

The J gene is TRBJ1-6, the V gene TRBV7-6; D ambiguous. V was trimmed by 7 bases and J by 0 bases, leaving 22 bases between them. Germline CDR1 reads SGHVS; CDR2 reads FNYEAQ. The CDR3 is 19 amino acids. The CDR3 is CASIRWTDYVGSYNSPLHF. For the CDR3, the DNA is TGTGCCAGCATCCGCTGGACGGACTACGTAGGCTCCTATAATTCACCCCTCCACTTT.

This chain joins TRBV7-2 and TRBJ1-1, with D maybe TRBD1 (5 bases). V was cut by 5 bases and J by 4 bases, with 11 bases left in between. CDR1 and CDR2 (germline): SGHTA, FQGNSA. The CDR3 contains 13 residues. In DNA, the CDR3 is TGTGCCAGCAGCGGGGGGACGGGCACTGAAGCTTTCTTT. Its translation: CASSGGTGTEAFF.